This T cell receptor (beta chain) appears in the sequencing data of a study of CD8 T cells in ankylosing spondylitis. Study-wide results and limits: Previous work reported some of these motif variants in the synovial fluid and blood of reactive arthritis.

There are many counts of this clonotype. Its antigen is unknown. The authors made TCR beta libraries by quantitative 5'-RACE with molecular barcodes. TCRdb itself ran the 5' RACE reads through MiXCR, one entry per CDR3 protein. The table records roughly 8,100 distinct CDR3 sequences, more than 7.5% of them present only once. CDR1 SGDLS and CDR2 YYNGEE come from the germline V gene. This CDR3 comprises 14 residues. The V end lost 4 bases, the J end lost 13 bases, and 20 bases lay between the germline ends. The TCR comes from a male donor with ankylosing spondylitis or in good health (not recorded which). The sequenced sample consisted of blood, either unsorted or a sorted T cell fraction (not recorded which). V usage is TRBV9 and J usage is TRBJ2-2, with D perhaps matching TRBD1 or TRBD2 (5 bases each). The CDR3 DNA reads TGTGCCAGCAGCCCATTGACGTGGGGGATGAGGCTGTTTTTT. Its protein is CASSPLTWGMRLFF.